This TCR beta chain was observed in a study of post-analysis software for immune sequencing data. This clonotype was counted between two and nine times. Its antigen is unidentified. A read error is possible here, since a much larger clone lies one base away. The study, taken as a whole, reports: Among multiple sclerosis patients, normalized Chao1 diversity was significantly below that of controls.

Unique molecular identifiers tagged the TCR beta cDNA libraries. cDNA molecules numbering about half a million came from roughly 1 to 10 million T cells. TCRdb redid the calling of the PCR reads with MiXCR, one entry per CDR3 protein. The sample carries some 240,000 distinct CDR3 sequences, 35% to 45% recorded once. This TCR derives from a girl aged 5-17 years with multiple sclerosis. Input material: blood.

CDR3 protein: CASSLNAGSYNEQFF. The CDR3 DNA sequence: TGCGCCAGCAGCTTGAACGCGGGGTCCTACAATGAGCAGTTCTTC. This sequence joins TRBV5-1 and TRBJ2-1, with TRBD2 as a possible D gene (6 bases). V dropped 1 base and J dropped 1 base, with 9 bases sitting between them. This CDR3 comprises 15 residues. The germline gives CDR1 SGHRS, CDR2 YFSETQ. Based on the CDR3 plus reference TRBV5-1 and TRBJ2-1, the full variable domain is KAGVTQTPRYLIKTRGQQVTLSCSPISGHRSVSWYQQTPGQGLQFLFEYFSETQRNKGNFPGRFSGRQFSNSRSEMNVSTLELGDSALYLCASSLNAGSYNEQFFGPGTRLTVL.